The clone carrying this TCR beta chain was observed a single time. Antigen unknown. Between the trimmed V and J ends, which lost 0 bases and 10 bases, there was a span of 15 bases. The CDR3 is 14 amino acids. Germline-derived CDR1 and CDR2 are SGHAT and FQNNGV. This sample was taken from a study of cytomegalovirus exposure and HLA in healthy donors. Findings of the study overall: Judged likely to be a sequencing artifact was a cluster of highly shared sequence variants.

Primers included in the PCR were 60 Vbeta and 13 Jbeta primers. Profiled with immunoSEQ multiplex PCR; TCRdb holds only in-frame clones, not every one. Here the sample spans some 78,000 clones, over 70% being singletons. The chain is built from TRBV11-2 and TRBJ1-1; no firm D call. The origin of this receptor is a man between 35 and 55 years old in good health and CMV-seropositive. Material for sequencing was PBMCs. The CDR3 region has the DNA TGTGCCAGCAGCTTAGAGGCCTCTGGGCCTGGAGCTTTCTTT. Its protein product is CASSLEASGPGAFF.